The rows below give T cell receptor beta chains drawn from one sample of a study of T cells expressing NK-cell markers. TCRdb processed the 5' RACE reads again and assigns one entry to each CDR3 protein, with no DNA. This sample carries about 460,000 distinct CDR3 sequences, with about 1.5% going to the ten biggest clones. The material sequenced was blood T cells: a sorted CD56 or NKG2C T cell subset, CD4+ or CD8+ T cells, or bulk PBMC T cells (not recorded which). These receptors all come from a woman in her forties or fifties in good health. Both conserved end residues are part of each CDR3. The order of the fields is V gene, clone size, J gene, CDR3 protein. Where a row states a size, it is once, few, many or the class of an expanded clone; other rows omit it.

TRBV7-6	NA	TRBJ2-1	CASSPVEGSRDEQFF
TRBV11-2	NA	TRBJ2-3	CASSYYTDTQYF
TRBV7-2	NA	TRBJ2-1	CASSLLGAGGRNEQFF
TRBV5-1	NA	TRBJ2-3	CASSGGQSVWLDTQYF
TRBV29-1	medium-sized	TRBJ2-6	CSVSDRATGANVLTF
TRBV5-4	NA	TRBJ2-1	CASSLLGEGSEQFF
TRBV24-1	NA	TRBJ1-2	CATSDRTGYGYTF
TRBV20-1	NA	TRBJ2-1	CSALGGSVNEQFF
TRBV20-1	NA	TRBJ2-7	CSVERGNYEQYF
TRBV4-1	NA	TRBJ1-5	CASSEYRGNNQPQHF
TRBV29-1	NA	TRBJ2-2	CSVASGGTGELFF
TRBV9	NA	TRBJ2-7	CASSPLRDRPYEQYF
TRBV5-1	NA	TRBJ2-1	CASSEITANEQFF
TRBV7-8	NA	TRBJ1-1	CASSLGDRGDAFF
TRBV20-1	NA	TRBJ2-5	CSAAHRTSGAQETQYF
TRBV6-6	NA	TRBJ2-2	CASSRGQEGTGELFF
TRBV2	NA	TRBJ2-5	CASTLDRQETQYF
TRBV7-9	NA	TRBJ1-1	CASSRGQGVNTEAFF
TRBV6-6	NA	TRBJ1-6	CASSYSSQGQVYSPLHF
TRBV12-3/TRBV12-4	NA	TRBJ2-2	CASSLGLKTSGPNTGELFF
TRBV15	NA	TRBJ1-3	CATGVRTGGNGNTIYF
TRBV5-1	NA	TRBJ1-1	CASSFATVYNTEAFF
TRBV4-1	NA	TRBJ2-2	CASSRDFQNTGELFF